This T cell receptor beta chain was obtained from a study of blood T cell repertoires in COVID-19. Looking at the study overall: The study drew acute and convalescent COVID-19 samples from the United States, Italy and Spain. From T cells, B-cell-depleted T cells, or PBMCs came the material, which was cDNA or gDNA.

The CDR3 covers 15 residues. The ends lost 5 bases at V and 4 bases at J; junction bases unmatched: 6. Germline V CDR1 and CDR2: SGHAT, FQNNGV. As processed by the authors: For nucleated cells, counts were estimated from reference gene primer amplification. Using immunoSEQ multiplex PCR, the repertoire was profiled, and TCRdb retains in-frame clones only, with some absent. The V and J calls and the clone size are those of that table, but D and trimming were determined from the DNA. The data contain over 100,000 clones, about 85% of them singletons. Input material: peripheral blood. The chain uses TRBV11-2 and TRBJ1-5, with 9 bases identical to TRBD1. The TCR sequence derives from a man aged 35 to 55 with acute or convalescent COVID-19. The CDR3 reads CASSLTGGGNQPQHF. CDR3 in DNA: TGTGCCAGCAGCCTGACAGGGGGGGGGAATCAGCCCCAGCATTTT.